This entry lists 19 T cell receptor beta chains sequenced from one sample in a study of blood T cell repertoires in COVID-19. Profiled with immunoSEQ multiplex PCR; TCRdb holds only in-frame clones, not every one. The data hold 200,000 or so clones, with approximately 86% observed a single time. The specimen sequenced was PBMCs or T cells enriched from blood (not recorded which). Receptors were obtained from a woman in her thirties or forties with acute COVID-19.

The rearrangement links TRBV29-1 to TRBJ1-6, with 7 bases that match TRBD1. Germline-derived CDR1 and CDR2 are SQVTM and ANQGSEA. The length of the CDR3 is 13 residues. V dropped 2 bases and J dropped 9; count of bases not matched to a gene: 4. This CDR3 is CSVETGVGSPLHF. DNA of the CDR3: TGCAGCGTTGAAACAGGGGTCGGTTCACCCCTCCACTTT.

In its sample, this clone was seen a few times. J is TRBJ2-7 and V is TRBV27, with D perhaps matching TRBD2 (5 bases). Trimming cost V 2 bases and J 2 bases, with 16 bases left between them. CDR3 length equals 16 residues. Germline CDR1 and CDR2: MNHEY and SMNVEV (reference sequence). The CDR3 DNA reads as TGTGCCAGCAGTTTAAGAGCGACTATAAGGGCCTACGAGCAGTACTTC. Residues: CASSLRATIRAYEQYF.

The chain carries TRBV7-7 and TRBJ2-1; 10 bases match TRBD2. Germline CDR1 and CDR2: SSHAT and FNYEAQ (reference sequence). Germline trimming cut 5 bases from V and 8 bases from J; bases unmatched to any gene: 12. This CDR3 region has 16 residues. The CDR3 spells CASSRGASGSLDEQFF. CDR3 DNA: TGTGCCAGCAGCCGGGGGGCTAGCGGGAGTCTTGATGAGCAGTTCTTC.

V and J are TRBV27 and TRBJ1-4, with 11 nucleotides matching TRBD1. This CDR3 spans 16 amino acids. J lost 0 bases, V lost 6 bases, and 3 bases had no gene match. Germline V gene sequence: CDR1 MNHEY, CDR2 SMNVEV (reference sequence). CDR3 amino acids: CASRPGQGATNEKLFF. The CDR3 nucleotides read TGTGCCAGCAGACCGGGACAGGGGGCAACTAATGAAAAACTGTTTTTT.

This rearrangement joins TRBV9 to TRBJ2-1, with 7 bases identical to TRBD2. From germline, CDR1 is SGDLS and CDR2 YYNGEE. The V segment lost 0 bases and the J segment 15 bases; nucleotides outside the gene matches: 6. The CDR3 length is 12 residues. CDR3 sequence: CASSVDGGSLFF. As DNA, the CDR3 is TGTGCCAGCAGCGTAGATGGCGGGAGTCTGTTCTTC.

This sequence joins TRBV7-9 and TRBJ2-1, with D unclear. The CDR3 runs 11 residues. V lost 5 bases and J lost 8, with 7 bases in between. Germline V gene lookup returns CDR1 SEHNR and CDR2 FQNEAQ (reference sequence). CDR3 sequence (DNA): TGTGCCAGCAGCCCTAACTATGAGCAGTTCTTC. It translates to CASSPNYEQFF.

The V gene is TRBV18, the J gene TRBJ2-7, with D maybe TRBD2 (6 bases). Germline V CDR1 and CDR2: KGHSH, LQKENI. The V end was cut by 5 bases, the J end by 4 bases, with 18 bases between. The CDR3 runs 15 residues. The CDR3 DNA follows: TGTGCCAGCTCAGGCACCGGGACTGTCCTTTACGAGCAGTACTTC. Translation gives CASSGTGTVLYEQYF. The full variable domain, with the rest looked up from reference TRBV18 and TRBJ2-7, is NAGVMQNPRHLVRRRGQEARLRCSPMKGHSHVYWYRQLPEEGLKFMVYLQKENIIDESGMPKERFSAEFPKEGPSILRIQQVVRGDSAAYFCASSGTGTVLYEQYFGPGTRLTVT.

This clone turned up a few times. The chain has TRBV15 and TRBJ1-1, with TRBD1 matching 7 bases. Germline V gene sequence: CDR1 LNHNV, CDR2 YYDKDF (reference sequence). There are 16 residues in the CDR3. The ends lost 3 bases at V and 5 bases at J; junction bases unmatched: 12. The CDR3: CATSREAGRGRTEAFF. In nucleotides, the CDR3 is TGTGCCACCAGCAGGGAAGCTGGCAGGGGGAGGACTGAAGCTTTCTTT.

V usage is TRBV19 and J usage is TRBJ2-7; D is undetermined. The CDR3 length is 13 residues. V was shortened by 2 bases and J by 3 bases, with 8 bases between the two germline ends. Germline V lookup: CDR1 LNHDA, CDR2 SQIVND (reference sequence). The CDR3 region is CASSITTVYEQYF. CDR3 DNA sequence: TGTGCCAGTAGTATAACAACAGTCTACGAGCAGTACTTC.

The gene calls are TRBV7-2 and TRBJ1-5; 9 nucleotides line up with TRBD1. This CDR3 is 15 amino acids long. Germline V gives CDR1 SGHTA, CDR2 FQGNSA. After removal of 0 bases from V and 9 bases from J, the junction contained 6 bases not matched to a gene. The CDR3 is CASSLAGTGNMPQHF. CDR3 in DNA: TGTGCCAGCAGCTTAGCCGGGACAGGGAATATGCCCCAGCATTTT.

V gene TRBV7-6 combines with J gene TRBJ2-2; possible D gene TRBD1, 6 bases. CDR1 SGHVS and CDR2 FNYEAQ come from the germline V gene. V dropped 5 bases and J dropped 5 bases, with 15 bases sitting between them. The CDR3 is made up of 15 amino acids. The chain's CDR3 is CASSRGQPGTGELFF. In nucleotides, the CDR3 is TGTGCCAGCAGCCGTGGACAGCCAGGGACCGGGGAGCTGTTTTTT.

The chain has TRBV11-3 and TRBJ2-1, with 7 nucleotides matching TRBD2. CDR1 is SGHNT, CDR2 YENEEA, per germline. The CDR3 totals 14 residues. The junction had 7 bases not matched to a gene; V was cut back by 8 bases and J by 3 bases. CDR3 amino acids: CASAPAGIYNEQFF. The CDR3 DNA follows: TGTGCCAGCGCACCAGCGGGAATCTACAATGAGCAGTTCTTC.

V and J are TRBV4-1 and TRBJ2-1; 8 bases fit TRBD2. The CDR3 is 16 amino acids. With V trimmed by 3 bases and J by 7 bases, 11 bases remained unmatched. Germline V gives CDR1 MGHRA, CDR2 YSYEKL. The CDR3 sequence is CASSQPSGRVVNEQFF. DNA for the CDR3: TGCGCCAGCAGCCAGCCGAGCGGGAGAGTGGTAAATGAGCAGTTCTTC.

As regards this clone: A read error may account for a junction end that differs from germline. This chain links TRBV4-3 with TRBJ2-2; TRBD2 matches at 9 bases. The germline V gene has CDR1 LGHNA and CDR2 YSLEER. CDR3 length: 16 amino acids. The CDR3 protein is CASSQFGTSNIGELFF. The CDR3 nucleotides read TGCGCCAGCAGCCAATTCGGGACTAGCAACATCGGGGAGCTGTTTTTT.

This chain uses TRBV2 with TRBJ1-1; D unresolved. Germline CDR1 reads SNHLY; CDR2 reads FYNNEI. With 1 base removed from V and 7 bases from J, the gap between germline ends came to 10 bases. The CDR3 consists of 13 residues. The CDR3 spells CASSEGRAREAFF. The CDR3, as DNA: TGTGCCAGCAGTGAAGGGAGGGCCCGTGAAGCTTTCTTT.

This clone was observed once. This rearrangement joins TRBV14 to TRBJ2-3, with D perhaps matching TRBD2 (6 bases). V dropped 4 bases and J dropped 1 base, with 12 bases sitting between them. Germline V lookup: CDR1 SGHDN, CDR2 FVKESK. This CDR3 is built from 15 residues. DNA of the CDR3: TGTGCCAGCAGCCTGGGGGACTCACGCACAGATACGCAGTATTTT. Amino acid sequence: CASSLGDSRTDTQYF.

This chain joins TRBV27 and TRBJ2-1; a weak D match, TRBD1 (6 bases). Germline V gives CDR1 MNHEY, CDR2 SMNVEV (reference sequence). The CDR3 spans 16 residues. Deletions cut 2 bases from V and 4 bases from J, with 15 bases between. Here the CDR3 reads CASSLVWGRGYNEQFF. Here the CDR3 DNA reads TGTGCCAGCAGTTTAGTCTGGGGGCGAGGATACAATGAGCAGTTCTTC.

The chain is built from TRBV5-6 and TRBJ2-7, with D maybe TRBD1 (5 bases). V dropped 2 bases and J dropped 2 bases, with 14 bases sitting between them. The CDR3 spans 15 residues. Per germline, CDR1 SGHDT and CDR2 YYEEEE. CDR3: CASSLDGDRAYEQYF. In DNA form, the CDR3 reads TGTGCCAGCAGCTTAGACGGAGACAGAGCCTACGAGCAGTACTTC.

The chain combines TRBV15 with TRBJ2-7, with TRBD2 identical over 10 bases. In germline, CDR1 is LNHNV, CDR2 YYDKDF (reference sequence). J gave up 0 bases and V 4 bases, and 3 bases lay outside the gene matches. The CDR3 runs 15 residues. CDR3 region: CATSTLAGASYEQYF. The CDR3 DNA follows: TGTGCCACCAGCACGCTAGCGGGGGCCTCCTACGAGCAGTACTTC.